These 3 T cell receptor beta chains came from one sample sequenced in a study. TCRdb reprocessed the RT-PCR reads with MiXCR, giving one entry per CDR3 protein. The sample holds about 680,000 distinct CDR3 sequences, around 14% seen once. Material for sequencing was memory CD4+ T cells from blood. The receptors here all came from a female donor in good health, serving as a healthy control.

The chain carries TRBV5-1 and TRBJ2-1, with D hard to call. This CDR3 is 16 amino acids long. The V end lost 2 bases, the J end lost 3 bases, and 15 bases lay between the germline ends. Germline V gene data show CDR1 as SGHRS and CDR2 as YFSETQ. The CDR3: CASSFDPVTDYNEQFF. The CDR3 coding sequence is TGCGCCAGCAGCTTCGACCCGGTTACTGACTACAATGAGCAGTTCTTC.

This clonotype was observed at least ten times. V and J are TRBV7-2 and TRBJ1-5; unclear D gene. Germline CDR1 reads SGHTA; CDR2 reads FQGNSA. The CDR3 consists of 12 residues. Trimming pared 4 bases from V and 7 bases from J, leaving 8 bases between. CDR3 bases: TGTGCCAGCAGCTCCGACGGCCAGCCCCAGCATTTT. Amino acids: CASSSDGQPQHF.

J is TRBJ1-4 and V is TRBV20-1, with TRBD1 matching 9 bases. The length of the CDR3 is 15 residues. CDR1 is DFQATT and CDR2 is SNEGSKA in the germline V gene (reference sequence). V trimming: 0 bases; J trimming: 8 bases; junction bases outside the gene matches: 7. The CDR3 nucleotides are TGCAGTGCTAGAGACAAGGACAGGGGAGGGGAAAAACTGTTTTTT. Protein product: CSARDKDRGGEKLFF.